The rows below give T cell receptor beta chains drawn from one sample of a study of T cell responses to AZD1222 COVID-19 vaccine. Libraries were prepared by immunoSEQ multiplex PCR; TCRdb keeps only in-frame clonotypes and omits some of them. The profile covers around 90,000 clones, with 65% to 90% appearing a single time and 6.3% taken by the ten largest. The sequencing used peripheral blood, collected on day 0 of AZD1222 vaccination. These receptors were taken from an adult in good health. The conserved cysteine and the conserved F or W are not part of the CDR3 here.

>TRBJ1-4|TRBV10-3
AISEPWATELF
>TRBJ1-2|TRBV4-3
ASSHRTGGYGYT
>TRBJ2-3|TRBV7-8
ASSSSTGMGTDTQY
>TRBJ1-2|TRBV5-4
ASSWAQGGYT
>TRBJ1-3|TRBV10-3
AISEGLSGNTIY
>TRBJ2-7|TRBV29-1
SVGGRTALYEQY
>TRBJ1-5|TRBV5-8
ASSPGVWDTNQPQH
>TRBJ2-7|TRBV19
ASSIQTNYEQY
>TRBJ1-6|TRBV27
ASSLGLNSPLH
>TRBJ1-5|TRBV4-2
ASSQDRGNQPQH
>TRBJ2-7|TRBV18
ASSPRSAAYEQY
>TRBJ2-2|TRBV6-1
ASSEEEAGELF
>TRBJ1-2|TRBV5-4
ASSARDILNYGYT
>TRBJ1-2|TRBV7-9
ASEQGASGYT
>TRBJ2-1|TRBV7-2
ASSKTSFNGNEQF
>TRBJ2-7|TRBV6-2/TRBV6-3
ASSYPRGSGVSYEQY
>TRBJ2-7|TRBV5-1
ASSLAWPGRTYHEQY
>TRBJ1-1|TRBV5-1
ASSLAGARGTEAF
>TRBJ1-5|TRBV2
ASNFKINQPQH
>TRBJ2-7|TRBV5-4
ASSLTSGSAYEQY
>TRBJ2-1|TRBV2
ASSGRIQF